This T cell receptor (beta chain) comes out of a study of shared clonotypes between healthy human individuals. The count of this clone is one. The method was immunoSEQ multiplex PCR; TCRdb's version includes in-frame clones alone and lacks a portion of them. The profile shows some 550,000 clones, almost 97% of them singletons. The clonotype comes from a woman aged 25 to 39 in good health. Material: naive CD4+ T cells sorted from blood. Subset denoted: CD45RA+ positively selected.

Here the CDR3 reads CASSPPGRSLAKNIQYF. In DNA form, the CDR3 reads TGTGCCAGCAGCCCGCCGGGACGGAGTCTAGCCAAAAACATTCAGTACTTC. V is TRBV7-2 and J is TRBJ2-4, with D perhaps assigned TRBD1 or TRBD2 (5 bases each). CDR1 and CDR2 from the germline V gene are SGHTA and FQGNSA. CDR3 length: 17 amino acids. The germline V and J ends were trimmed by 5 bases and 0 bases, with 17 bases remaining between them. Filled out from reference TRBV7-2 and TRBJ2-4, the complete variable domain reads GAGVSQSPSNKVTEKGKDVELRCDPISGHTALYWYRQSLGQGLEFLIYFQGNSAPDKSGLPSDRFSAERTGGSVSTLTIQRTQQEDSAVYLCASSPPGRSLAKNIQYFGAGTRLSVL.